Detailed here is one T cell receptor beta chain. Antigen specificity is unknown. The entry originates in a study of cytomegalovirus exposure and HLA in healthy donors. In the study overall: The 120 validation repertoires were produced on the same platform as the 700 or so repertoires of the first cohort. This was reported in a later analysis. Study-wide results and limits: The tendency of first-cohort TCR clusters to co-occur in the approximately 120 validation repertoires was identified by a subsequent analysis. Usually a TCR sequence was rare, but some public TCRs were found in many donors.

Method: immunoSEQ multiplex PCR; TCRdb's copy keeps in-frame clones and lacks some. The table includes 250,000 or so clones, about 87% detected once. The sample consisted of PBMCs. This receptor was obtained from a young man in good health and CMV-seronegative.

CDR3 coding DNA: TGTGCCAGCAGCTTGGCCCAGTACATATCCTACGAGCAGTACTTC. Translated: CASSLAQYISYEQYF. The V call is TRBV5-8, the J call TRBJ2-7; D not certain. Looked up from germline, CDR1 is SGHTS and CDR2 is YDEGEE. Between the trimmed V and J ends, which lost 0 bases and 1 base, there was a span of 11 bases. The CDR3 is made up of 15 amino acids.